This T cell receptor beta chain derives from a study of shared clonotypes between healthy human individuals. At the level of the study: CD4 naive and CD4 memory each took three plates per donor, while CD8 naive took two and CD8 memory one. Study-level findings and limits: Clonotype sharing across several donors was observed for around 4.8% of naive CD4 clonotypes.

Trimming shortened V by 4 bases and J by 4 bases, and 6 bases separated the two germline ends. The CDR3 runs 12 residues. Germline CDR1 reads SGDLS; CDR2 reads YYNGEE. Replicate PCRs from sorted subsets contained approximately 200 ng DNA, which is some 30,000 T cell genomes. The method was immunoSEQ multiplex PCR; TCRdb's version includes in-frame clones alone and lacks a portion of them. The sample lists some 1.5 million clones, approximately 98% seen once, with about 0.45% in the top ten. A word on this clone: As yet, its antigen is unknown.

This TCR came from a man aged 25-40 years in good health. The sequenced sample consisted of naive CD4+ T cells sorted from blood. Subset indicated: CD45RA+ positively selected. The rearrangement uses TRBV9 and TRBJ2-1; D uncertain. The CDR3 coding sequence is TGTGCCAGCAGCACTATTTACAATGAGCAGTTCTTC. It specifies CASSTIYNEQFF. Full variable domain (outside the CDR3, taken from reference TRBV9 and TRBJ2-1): DSGVTQTPKHLITATGQRVTLRCSPRSGDLSVYWYQQSLDQGLQFLIQYYNGEERAKGNILERFSAQQFPDLHSELNLSSLELGDSALYFCASSTIYNEQFFGPGTRLTVL.